Listed below are T cell receptor beta chains from one sample, sequenced in a study of regulatory T cells in long-lasting Graves disease. One entry per CDR3 protein results from TCRdb running MiXCR on the multiplex PCR reads. Of around 400,000 distinct CDR3 sequences in the sample, roughly 15% were seen once. These data are also associated with another study on T cells in Graves' hyperthyroidism and ophthalmopathy.

This material consisted of peripheral blood mononuclear cells (PBMCs), taken at new diagnosis, from a patient treated with antithyroid drugs. Receptor source: a woman between 35 and 50 years old with Graves disease. The CDR3 runs from the conserved cysteine through the conserved F or W. A D gene is named only where the DNA matches it firmly. Clone size is given for some rows only: seen once, a few or many times, or a class if the clone is expanded.

clone_size,cdr3_length,j_call,d_call,v_call,cdr3_nt,cdr3_aa
NA,11,TRBJ2-1,NA,TRBV7-9,TGTGCCAGCAGCCTGGACTTTGAGCAGTTCTTC,CASSLDFEQFF
NA,14,TRBJ1-6,NA,TRBV4-3,TGCGCCAGCAGCCAAGATACAGTAACTTCACCCCTCCACTTT,CASSQDTVTSPLHF
NA,15,TRBJ2-1,TRBD2,TRBV9,TGTGCCAGCAGCGTAGATAGTCGGAGGGCGGGAGGTCTGTTCTTC,CASSVDSRRAGGLFF
NA,15,TRBJ2-2,NA,TRBV28,TGTGCCAGCAGTTTATACAGAGAGAACACCGGGGAGCTGTTTTTT,CASSLYRENTGELFF
few,16,TRBJ2-5,TRBD2,TRBV5-1,TGCGCCAGCAGCTTGGTAACTAGCGGGATCCAAGAGACCCAGTACTTC,CASSLVTSGIQETQYF
NA,16,TRBJ2-3,TRBD1,TRBV9,TGTGCCAGCAGCACCGGGACAGGTCTGGGCACAGATACGCAGTATTTT,CASSTGTGLGTDTQYF
many,15,TRBJ2-1,TRBD1,TRBV20-1,TGCAGTGCTAGATTAAGGGGGCTACCTTACAATGAGCAGTTCTTC,CSARLRGLPYNEQFF
few,15,TRBJ2-1,NA,TRBV4-3,TGCGCCAGCAGCCAAGATCTGGCAGGGGGGAATGAGCAGTTCTTC,CASSQDLAGGNEQFF
many,13,TRBJ2-1,NA,TRBV11-2,TGTGCCAGCAGCTTATTTAGTGCCAATGAGCAGTTCTTC,CASSLFSANEQFF
many,14,TRBJ2-5,NA,TRBV18,TGTGCCAGCTCGCCGGGGACACCGGAAGAGACCCAGTACTTC,CASSPGTPEETQYF
few,12,TRBJ2-1,NA,TRBV19,TGTGCCAGTAGCACCGGGGATGAGGGGCAGTTCTTC,CASSTGDEGQFF
few,13,TRBJ1-1,TRBD1,TRBV5-6,TGTGCCAGCAGAATCCAGGGGGACCCTGAAGCTTTCTTT,CASRIQGDPEAFF
few,16,TRBJ2-1,TRBD1,TRBV19,TGTGCCAGTAGTAAGGGTGGGACAGGTGGCAGGAATGAGCAGTTCTTC,CASSKGGTGGRNEQFF
few,18,TRBJ2-3,TRBD2,TRBV4-1,TGCGCCAGCAGCCTCGTTTGGTCTAGCGGAGGTAGCACAGATACGCAGTATTTT,CASSLVWSSGGSTDTQYF
few,15,TRBJ2-3,TRBD1,TRBV15,TGTGCCACCAGCGGCCGGGACAGGGTAGCAGATACGCAGTATTTT,CATSGRDRVADTQYF
many,15,TRBJ2-1,TRBD1,TRBV28,TGTGCCAGCCTTCCATACAGGACAGGGACCAATGAGCAGTTCTTC,CASLPYRTGTNEQFF
NA,15,TRBJ2-7,NA,TRBV7-3,TGTGCCAGCAGCCTCAGGGCCCGACAGAGTTACGAGCAGTACTTC,CASSLRARQSYEQYF
many,17,TRBJ1-5,NA,TRBV28,TGTGCCACAAACTTAGACAGGACAGTCACTAGCAATCAGCCCCAGCATTTT,CATNLDRTVTSNQPQHF
few,13,TRBJ2-7,NA,TRBV14,TGTGCCAGCAGCTTACAGATGGGGTACGAGCAGTACTTC,CASSLQMGYEQYF
many,15,TRBJ1-3,NA,TRBV6-1,TGTGCCACACACCCCAGGGGCGCGAGTGGAAACACCATATATTTT,CATHPRGASGNTIYF
NA,18,TRBJ1-2,NA,TRBV18,TGTGCCAGCTCACCCCGGGGGGCGAAGTATACCGCGTACTATGGCTACACCTTC,CASSPRGAKYTAYYGYTF
many,15,TRBJ2-2,NA,TRBV5-1,TGCGCCACCGCCCCGAGTAGCGGCAACACCGGGGAGCTGTTTTTT,CATAPSSGNTGELFF
many,14,TRBJ2-1,NA,TRBV12-3/TRBV12-4,TGTGCCAGCAGTTCCCCCACCATACGCAATGAGCAGTTCTTC,CASSSPTIRNEQFF
many,16,TRBJ2-5,NA,TRBV6-1,TGTGCCAGCAGCCCTGCGTGGAGTCGAAATGCGGAGACCCAGTACTTC,CASSPAWSRNAETQYF
few,15,TRBJ2-7,NA,TRBV6-1,TGTGCCAGCAGTGAAGTGAGGGGCGCTCGTATCGGGCAGTACTTC,CASSEVRGARIGQYF
NA,14,TRBJ1-4,NA,TRBV28,TGTGCCAGCAGTACCCGACAGCTTAATGAAAAACTGTTTTTT,CASSTRQLNEKLFF
NA,13,TRBJ2-7,TRBD2,TRBV30,TGTGCCTGGGGGACTAGGTCTGACGGCGAGCAGTACTTC,CAWGTRSDGEQYF
many,15,TRBJ2-7,TRBD2,TRBV10-2,TGCGCCAGCAGATTAGGGACTAGCGGGCGCGGCGAGCAGTACTTC,CASRLGTSGRGEQYF
many,15,TRBJ1-3,TRBD1,TRBV10-3,TGTGCCATCAGGGACCTCACAGGGGCAGGAAACACCATATATTTT,CAIRDLTGAGNTIYF
many,16,TRBJ2-1,NA,TRBV10-3,TGTGCCATCAGTGAGTCTTGGGTTGGGGTCTACAATGAGCAGTTCTTC,CAISESWVGVYNEQFF
few,20,TRBJ2-1,TRBD2,TRBV7-2,TGTGCCAGCAGCAAGCGACAGGGAGGACTAGCGGGGAACCATTACAATGAGCAGTTCTTC,CASSKRQGGLAGNHYNEQFF
many,15,TRBJ1-4,NA,TRBV12-3/TRBV12-4,TGTGCCAGCAGTCTCCAGGACACCGGGCGTGAAAAACTGTTTTTT,CASSLQDTGREKLFF
many,18,TRBJ2-2,NA,TRBV11-2,TGTGCCAGCAGCTCCAGGGTGCAGGGCCAAGGGAACACCGGGGAGCTGTTTTTT,CASSSRVQGQGNTGELFF
many,14,TRBJ1-1,NA,TRBV11-2,TGTGCCAGCAGCTTATTCCAGTTGAACACTGAAGCTTTCTTT,CASSLFQLNTEAFF
many,14,TRBJ2-1,NA,TRBV6-2/TRBV6-3,TGTGCCAGCAGCCCTAGCCACGGATACAATGAGCAGTTCTTC,CASSPSHGYNEQFF
many,14,TRBJ2-2,NA,TRBV12-3/TRBV12-4,TGTGCCAGCAGTTTAGAGGGAAGGACCGGGGAGCTGTTTTTT,CASSLEGRTGELFF
few,17,TRBJ2-2,NA,TRBV6-4,NA,CASTPGLAGVTPGSCFF
many,15,TRBJ2-3,NA,TRBV7-9,TGTGCCAGCAGCCCAACTAATGAGGGGACAGATACGCAGTATTTT,CASSPTNEGTDTQYF
many,13,TRBJ2-1,NA,TRBV20-1,TGCAGTGCGGAGGGTGGCTCCTACAATGAGCAGTTCTTC,CSAEGGSYNEQFF
many,14,TRBJ2-7,TRBD2,TRBV28,TGTGCCAGCAGTTTACCTAGCGGGAGTTACGAGCAGTACTTC,CASSLPSGSYEQYF
many,15,TRBJ2-1,TRBD2,TRBV12-3/TRBV12-4,TGTGCCAGCAGTTTGGCGGGAGGGCCCTACAATGAGCAGTTCTTC,CASSLAGGPYNEQFF
few,14,TRBJ2-3,TRBD2,TRBV29-1,TGCAGCGCCAGGGCGGGAGTAAACACAGATACGCAGTATTTT,CSARAGVNTDTQYF
many,12,TRBJ2-7,NA,TRBV12-3/TRBV12-4,TGTGCCAGCAGTTTCCTCTTGTCCGAGCAGTACTTC,CASSFLLSEQYF
many,14,TRBJ2-7,TRBD1,TRBV6-1,TGTGCCAGCACCATCGGGACAGTAGACTACGAGCAGTACTTC,CASTIGTVDYEQYF
many,15,TRBJ1-1,TRBD1,TRBV6-5,TGTGCCAGCAGTTACGGGACAGCTACTTACACTGAAGCTTTCTTT,CASSYGTATYTEAFF
many,17,TRBJ2-1,NA,TRBV7-3,TGTGCCAGCAGCTTAGAGGGGGGTCCCCGCTCCTACAATGAGCAGTTCTTC,CASSLEGGPRSYNEQFF
many,16,TRBJ2-6,NA,TRBV20-1,TGCAGTGCTAGACCCCTAGCCCAGTCTGGGGCCAACGTCCTGACTTTC,CSARPLAQSGANVLTF
NA,14,TRBJ2-1,NA,TRBV5-1,TGCGCCAGCACCACTGATACCTCCTACAATGAGCAGTTCTTC,CASTTDTSYNEQFF
NA,17,TRBJ2-3,NA,TRBV20-1,TGCAGTGCTAGATTAACCCGGGGCAGGGGGGAAAGAGATACGCAGTATTTT,CSARLTRGRGERDTQYF